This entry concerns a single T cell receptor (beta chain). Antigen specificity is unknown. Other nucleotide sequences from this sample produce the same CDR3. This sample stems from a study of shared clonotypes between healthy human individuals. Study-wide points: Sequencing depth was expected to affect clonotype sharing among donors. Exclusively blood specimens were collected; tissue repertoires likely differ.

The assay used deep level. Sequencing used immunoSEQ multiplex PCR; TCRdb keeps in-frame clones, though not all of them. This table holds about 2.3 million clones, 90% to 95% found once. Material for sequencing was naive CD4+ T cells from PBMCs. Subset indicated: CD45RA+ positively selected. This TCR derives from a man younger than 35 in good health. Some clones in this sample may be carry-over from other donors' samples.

The CDR3: CSARLGETQYF. The CDR3 bases are TGCAGTGCACGACTCGGGGAGACCCAGTACTTC. The chain combines TRBV20-1 with TRBJ2-5, with no clear D. Germline values: CDR1 DFQATT, CDR2 SNEGSKA (reference sequence). Trimming removed 6 bases from V and 5 bases from J, with 10 bases in between. CDR3 length: 11 residues.